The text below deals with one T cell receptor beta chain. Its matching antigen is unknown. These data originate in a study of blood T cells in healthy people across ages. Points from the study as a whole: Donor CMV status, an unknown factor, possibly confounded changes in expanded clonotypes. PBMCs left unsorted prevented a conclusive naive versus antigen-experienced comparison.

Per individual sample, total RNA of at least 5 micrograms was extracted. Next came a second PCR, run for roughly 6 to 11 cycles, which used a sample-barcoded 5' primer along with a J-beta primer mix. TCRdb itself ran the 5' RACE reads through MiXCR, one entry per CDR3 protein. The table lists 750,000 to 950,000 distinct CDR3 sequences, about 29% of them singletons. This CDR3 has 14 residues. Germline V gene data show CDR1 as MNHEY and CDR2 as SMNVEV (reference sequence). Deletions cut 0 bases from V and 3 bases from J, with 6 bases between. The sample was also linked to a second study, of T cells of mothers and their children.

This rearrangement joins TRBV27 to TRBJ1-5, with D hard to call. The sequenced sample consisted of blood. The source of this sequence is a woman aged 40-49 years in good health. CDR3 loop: CASSLSGLNQPQHF. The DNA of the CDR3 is TGTGCCAGCAGTTTATCCGGACTCAATCAGCCCCAGCATTTT.